The rows below give T cell receptor beta chains drawn from one sample of a study of shared clonotypes between healthy human individuals. Some clones are missing from TCRdb's copy, which holds only in-frame ones; the method was immunoSEQ multiplex PCR. The table records 2,500,000 or so clones, roughly 92% of them present only once. What was sequenced was naive CD4+ T cells from PBMCs. The receptors stem from a man aged 18 to 29 in good health. Some clones in this sample may be carry-over from other donors' samples. The CDR3 runs from the conserved cysteine through the conserved F or W. D genes are given only for firm matches. Only part of the rows carry a size: once, few, many, or a class if the clone is expanded.

clone_size	d_call	v_call	cdr3_length	j_call	cdr3_nt	cdr3_aa
-	-	TRBV28	13	TRBJ1-1	TGTGCCAGCAGTCCCGGGGGGAACACTGAAGCTTTCTTT	CASSPGGNTEAFF
-	-	TRBV14	16	TRBJ2-5	TGTGCCAGCAGCCAAGCGGGAGTGGGAGACGGGGAGACCCAGTACTTC	CASSQAGVGDGETQYF
-	-	TRBV5-1	13	TRBJ1-2	TGCGCCAGCTCCCAGGGCGGTCCGGATGGCTACACCTTC	CASSQGGPDGYTF
-	-	TRBV2	14	TRBJ2-5	TGTGCCAGCAGTGCGATGCTGTACCAAGAGACCCAGTACTTC	CASSAMLYQETQYF
-	-	TRBV29-1	12	TRBJ2-7	TGCAGCGTTTACCGGGACAACTACGAGCAGTACTTC	CSVYRDNYEQYF
-	-	TRBV27	12	TRBJ1-4	TGTGCCAGCAGTCGGGGGGGAGAAAAACTGTTTTTT	CASSRGGEKLFF
-	-	TRBV4-1	18	TRBJ1-6	TGCGCCAGCAGCCAATCCCCGAGATCTCAGGGTGGTAATTCACCCCTCCACTTT	CASSQSPRSQGGNSPLHF
once	-	TRBV11-2	16	TRBJ1-1	TGTGCCAGCAGCACCAGCTTAGGAGGGGCGATCACTGAAGCTTTCTTT	CASSTSLGGAITEAFF
-	-	TRBV7-9	14	TRBJ2-5	TGTGCCAGCAGCTTAGGGAGGGGGGGAGAGACCCAGTACTTC	CASSLGRGGETQYF
-	-	TRBV6-5	14	TRBJ1-2	TGTGCCAGCAGTTACTCGGGACCCGAGAGAGGCTACACCTTC	CASSYSGPERGYTF
-	-	TRBV4-1	16	TRBJ1-1	TGCGCCAGCAGCCCACTACTTCTGGGGGAGGGCACTGAAGCTTTCTTT	CASSPLLLGEGTEAFF
-	TRBD2	TRBV5-1	14	TRBJ2-7	TGCGCCAGCGGCGTAACGGGAGGGTTCTACGAGCAGTACTTC	CASGVTGGFYEQYF
-	-	TRBV7-3	16	TRBJ1-6	TGTGCCAGCAGCTTAAATCTGCAGGGGATGGGTTCACCCCTCCACTTT	CASSLNLQGMGSPLHF
-	-	TRBV7-9	10	TRBJ2-3	TGTGCCAGCAGGGCAGATACGCAGTATTTT	CASRADTQYF
-	-	TRBV2	15	TRBJ1-4	TGTGCCAGCAGTGAAATGGGGATTAGTACAGAAAAACTGTTTTTT	CASSEMGISTEKLFF
-	-	TRBV7-9	16	TRBJ2-2	TGTGCCAGCAGCTCAGACCGGAGGGGACCCACCGGGGAGCTGTTTTTT	CASSSDRRGPTGELFF
-	-	TRBV28	13	TRBJ1-2	TGTGCCAGCAATATTGTTGGGAACTATGGCTACACCTTC	CASNIVGNYGYTF
-	-	TRBV4-3	14	TRBJ2-3	TGCGCCAGCAGCCAAGATTACGGCACAGATACGCAGTATTTT	CASSQDYGTDTQYF
-	TRBD2	TRBV28	15	TRBJ2-3	TGTGCCAGCAGTTTTAGCGGGAGACAGACAGATACGCAGTATTTT	CASSFSGRQTDTQYF
-	-	TRBV2	13	TRBJ2-1	TGTGCCACCCGATATGGTGCCATCAATGAGCAGTTCTTC	CATRYGAINEQFF
once	-	TRBV7-8	12	TRBJ2-3	TGTGCCACGGCTAGCCGCACAGATACGCAGTATTTT	CATASRTDTQYF
-	-	TRBV5-6	15	TRBJ2-5	TGTGCCAGCAGCCCGGCCTGGGGGGCCCAAGAGACCCAGTACTTC	CASSPAWGAQETQYF
-	TRBD1	TRBV7-8	16	TRBJ1-1	TGTGCCAGCAGTCATGGACAGGGGGCTTTGAACACTGAAGCTTTCTTT	CASSHGQGALNTEAFF
-	TRBD2	TRBV2	18	TRBJ2-5	TGTGCCAGCAGTGTAAGACTAGCGGGCGCCCTGGTCCAAGAGACCCAGTACTTC	CASSVRLAGALVQETQYF
-	TRBD2	TRBV28	16	TRBJ2-1	TGTGCCAGCAGTACTAGCGGAAGGGGGTTTTACAATGAGCAGTTCTTC	CASSTSGRGFYNEQFF
-	TRBD2	TRBV5-6	15	TRBJ2-7	TGTGCCAGCAGCTTGCGATCTAGCGGGACCGGCGAGCAGTACTTC	CASSLRSSGTGEQYF
-	TRBD2	TRBV14	17	TRBJ2-7	TGTGCCAGCAGCCGTTTTGGGGCTAGCGGGCCATCCTACGAGCAGTACTTC	CASSRFGASGPSYEQYF
-	-	TRBV6-6	14	TRBJ1-4	TGTGCCAGCAGTTACTCGGCAACTAATGAAAAACTGTTTTTT	CASSYSATNEKLFF
-	-	TRBV11-2	14	TRBJ2-7	TGTGCCAGCAGCGGAGGCGCAGGTCCGTGGGAGCAGTACTTC	CASSGGAGPWEQYF
-	-	TRBV5-6	17	TRBJ1-2	TGTGCCAGCAGCCAAGCTACAGGCGCCGGTATAACTGACGGCTACACCTTC	CASSQATGAGITDGYTF
-	-	TRBV28	12	TRBJ1-2	TGTGCCAGCAGTTTACCGCCCGAGGGCTACACCTTC	CASSLPPEGYTF
once	-	TRBV2	14	TRBJ2-1	TGTGCCAGCAGTGGGACAGCCTCCTACAATGAGCAGTTCTTC	CASSGTASYNEQFF
-	-	TRBV5-6	15	TRBJ1-5	TGTGCCAGCAGCTTGCGGCAGCTGTTCAATCAGCCCCAGCATTTT	CASSLRQLFNQPQHF
-	TRBD2	TRBV10-3	17	TRBJ2-3	TGTGCCACCTCGTCCGTGACTAGCGGGTCAAACACAGATACGCAGTATTTT	CATSSVTSGSNTDTQYF
-	TRBD2	TRBV5-5	17	TRBJ2-2	TGTGCCAGCAGCGGGACTAGCGGGAGGGTCAACACCGGGGAGCTGTTTTTT	CASSGTSGRVNTGELFF
-	-	TRBV7-9	14	TRBJ2-7	TGTGCCAGCAGGGCTCGGGGAGAAAGGGGGGAGCAGTACTTC	CASRARGERGEQYF